Here is one T cell receptor (beta chain) with its context. Its specificity is unknown. The germline V gene has CDR1 SGHNT and CDR2 YYREEE (reference sequence). The V end lost 4 bases, the J end lost 4 bases, and 15 bases lay between the germline ends. The CDR3 is made up of 14 amino acids. A multiplex PCR was run with 60 Vbeta primers and 13 Jbeta primers. Using immunoSEQ multiplex PCR, the repertoire was profiled, and TCRdb retains in-frame clones only, with some absent. The sample holds 120,000 or so clones, 82% seen once. The sample originates from a study of cytomegalovirus exposure and HLA in healthy donors. Looking at the study overall: Out of roughly 170 million T cells, an earlier analysis found fewer than 140 million unique TCR beta sequences in total.

Study-wide points: The authors later linked a missense DCLRE1C variant to TCR beta V- and J-gene trimming. In a later analysis, CMV-associated beta chains were mostly HLA-associated, it appeared. Immune exposure data for these donors was limited to CMV serostatus.

This chain links TRBV5-4 with TRBJ2-7; possibly TRBD2 for D (5 bases). Sequencing used PBMCs. The receptor was isolated from a woman aged 18-29 years in good health and CMV-seronegative. CDR3 in DNA: TGTGCCAGCAGCCGCCGGGAATCTCCATACGAGCAGTACTTC. It is translated as CASSRRESPYEQYF. Together with reference TRBV5-4 and TRBJ2-7, the CDR3 gives the full variable domain: ETGVTQSPTHLIKTRGQQVTLRCSSQSGHNTVSWYQQALGQGPQFIFQYYREEENGRGNFPPRFSGLQFPNYSSELNVNALELDDSALYLCASSRRESPYEQYFGPGTRLTVT.